What follows are 14 T cell receptor beta chains derived from one specimen sequenced in a study of memory CD4+ T cells and cytomegalovirus serostatus. Libraries were prepared by immunoSEQ multiplex PCR; TCRdb keeps only in-frame clonotypes and omits some of them. The sample records about 54,000 clones, over 65% being singletons. Single viable CD3+CD4+CD8-CD45RO+ cells were sorted as the memory CD4+ T cells. Material for sequencing was memory CD4+ T cells from blood. These TCRs come from an adult in good health and CMV-seropositive.

This clone has a single count. The V and J genes are TRBV7-2 and TRBJ2-7; 12 bases map to TRBD1. V was clipped by 5 bases and J by 9 bases; unmatched bases: 17. CDR3 size: 17 residues. Germline CDR1 SGHTA, CDR2 FQGNSA. In nucleotides, the CDR3 is TGTGCCAGCAGCCCTCAAGGGACAGGGGGCGCGGGAGGGCTGCAGTACGTC. Translating gives CASSPQGTGGAGGLQYV.

The V call is TRBV19, the J call TRBJ1-5, with TRBD1 matching over 8 bases. Germline assignment: CDR1 LNHDA and CDR2 SQIVND (reference sequence). This CDR3 has 17 residues. The V and J ends lost 5 bases and 2 bases, in that order; junction bases with no gene match: 11. CDR3 loop: CASSRTDRATGNQPQHF. The DNA for the CDR3 is TGTGCCAGTAGTCGAACGGACAGGGCAACGGGCAATCAGCCCCAGCATTTT.

In the case of this clone: At one boundary the junction diverges from the germline segment, which might be a read error. The J gene is TRBJ2-1, the V gene TRBV7-9, with D tentatively TRBD2 (5 bases). Germline V gene lookup returns CDR1 SEHNR and CDR2 FQNEAQ (reference sequence). The CDR3 has 11 amino acids. The CDR3 protein is CASSLEGEQFF. The CDR3 DNA follows: TGTGCCAGCAGTTTAGAGGGTGAGCAGTTCTTC.

This chain connects TRBV7-9 to TRBJ2-7; either TRBD1 or TRBD2 may supply D (5 bases each). The germline gives CDR1 SEHNR, CDR2 FQNEAQ (reference sequence). CDR3 size: 15 residues. The ends were cut back, 7 bases at V and 2 bases at J, with 18 bases in the middle. CDR3 DNA: TGTGCCAGCACCGAGGGGTTGCGGGTCCCCTACGAGCAGTACTTC. It translates to CASTEGLRVPYEQYF.

This chain connects TRBV7-9 to TRBJ2-1, with 8 bases matching TRBD2. Trimming removed 5 bases from V and 8 bases from J; junction bases left unmatched: 14. The CDR3 totals 16 residues. Germline lookup yields CDR1 SEHNR and CDR2 FQNEAQ (reference sequence). Here the CDR3 reads CASSPRLATGGHEQFF. DNA of the CDR3: TGTGCCAGCAGCCCGCGCCTTGCTACGGGAGGGCATGAGCAGTTCTTC. Together with reference TRBV7-9 and TRBJ2-1, the CDR3 gives the full variable domain: DTGVSQNPRHKITKRGQNVTFRCDPISEHNRLYWYRQTLGQGPEFLTYFQNEAQLEKSRLLSDRFSAERPKGSFSTLEIQRTEQGDSAMYLCASSPRLATGGHEQFFGPGTRLTVL.

The V gene is TRBV6-6, the J gene TRBJ1-5; a weak D match, TRBD1 (6 bases). Trimming removed 5 bases at V and 0 bases at J, with 11 bases between. Germline CDR1 is MNHNY and CDR2 is SVGAGI (reference sequence). The CDR3 is 15 amino acids. For the CDR3, the DNA is TGTGCCAGCAGTGCCGCAGGGGTTAGCAATCAGCCCCAGCATTTT. Translated, it gives CASSAAGVSNQPQHF.

The chain carries TRBV19 and TRBJ1-2; a possible D gene is TRBD1 (5 bases). In germline, CDR1 is LNHDA, CDR2 SQIVND (reference sequence). V shed 1 base and J shed 7 bases, with 7 bases lying between them. This CDR3 comprises 12 residues. CDR3 in amino acids: CASSIVTGGYTF. As DNA, the CDR3 is TGTGCCAGTAGTATAGTAACAGGTGGCTACACCTTC. Together with reference TRBV19 and TRBJ1-2, the CDR3 gives the full variable domain: DGGITQSPKYLFRKEGQNVTLSCEQNLNHDAMYWYRQDPGQGLRLIYYSQIVNDFQKGDIAEGYSVSREKKESFPLTVTSAQKNPTAFYLCASSIVTGGYTFGSGTRLTVV.

This rearrangement joins TRBV18 to TRBJ1-4; D remains unclear. CDR3 length: 14 amino acids. Trimming pared 3 bases from V and 2 bases from J, leaving 7 bases between. Germline loops: CDR1 KGHSH, CDR2 LQKENI. The chain's CDR3 is CASSPASTNEKLFF. The CDR3 region has the DNA TGTGCCAGCTCACCTGCATCCACTAATGAAAAACTGTTTTTT.

The gene calls are TRBV18 and TRBJ2-7, with 9 bases identical to TRBD1. Trimming at V came to 0 bases and at J to 6 bases, leaving 9 bases not matched to a gene. This CDR3 region has 16 residues. CDR1 and CDR2 from the germline V gene are KGHSH and LQKENI. CDR3: CASSPPAGTGLSEQYF. In DNA form, the CDR3 reads TGTGCCAGCTCACCACCCGCCGGGACAGGGTTAAGCGAGCAGTACTTC.

This chain joins TRBV7-3 and TRBJ2-1; the match to TRBD2 covers 11 bases. V shed 5 bases and J 4 bases; nucleotides not matched to a gene: 4. The CDR3 has 15 residues. Looked up from germline, CDR1 is SGHTA and CDR2 is FQGTGA. CDR3 nucleotide sequence: TGTGCCAGCAGCCCAGGGACTAGCGGTTACAATGAGCAGTTCTTC. Amino acid sequence: CASSPGTSGYNEQFF.

The rearrangement joins TRBV7-9 to TRBJ2-2; unclear D gene. The CDR3 is made up of 14 amino acids. Deletions cut 7 bases from V and 4 bases from J, with 13 bases between. Germline V lookup: CDR1 SEHNR, CDR2 FQNEAQ (reference sequence). CDR3: CASKSSSGTGELFF. Here the CDR3 DNA reads TGTGCCAGCAAATCTTCTTCGGGCACCGGGGAGCTGTTTTTT.

V is TRBV5-1 and J is TRBJ2-7; the D is unclear. Trimming stripped 8 bases from V and 1 base from J, with 16 bases between. The V gene's germline CDR1 is SGHRS and CDR2 YFSETQ. This CDR3 spans 14 amino acids. This chain's CDR3 is CASARDRPSYEQYF. As DNA, the CDR3 is TGCGCCAGTGCCCGTGATCGACCTTCCTACGAGCAGTACTTC.

V and J are TRBV28 and TRBJ2-7; D may be TRBD1 or TRBD2 (5 bases each). V shed 1 base and J shed 1 base, with 8 bases lying between them. This CDR3 is built from 14 residues. Per germline, CDR1 MDHEN and CDR2 SYDVKM. The CDR3 DNA is TGTGCCAGCAGTTTATCGGGGACGTCCTACGAGCAGTACTTC. This gives the protein CASSLSGTSYEQYF.

The DNA of the CDR3 is TGTGCCTGGAGTGTACCTACCCTCGAGCAGTACTTC. Its translation: CAWSVPTLEQYF. The J gene is TRBJ2-7, the V gene TRBV30, with D unclear. The CDR3 length is 12 residues. The V gene's germline CDR1 is GTSNPN and CDR2 SVGIG (reference sequence). V lost 0 bases, J lost 6 bases, and 9 bases lay in between. The whole variable domain, remainder taken from reference TRBV30 and TRBJ2-7, is SQTIHQWPATLVQPVGSPLSLECTVEGTSNPNLYWYRQAAGRGLQLLFYSVGIGQISSEVPQNLSASRPQDRQFILSSKKLLLSDSGFYLCAWSVPTLEQYFGPGTRLTVT.